A single sample is the source of the 11 T cell receptor beta chains below, sequenced in a study of blood T cell repertoires in COVID-19. Sequencing used immunoSEQ multiplex PCR; TCRdb keeps in-frame clones, though not all of them. The data hold roughly 440,000 clones, with 88% observed a single time. Sequenced sample: peripheral blood. The receptors were sampled from a woman in her fifties or sixties with COVID-19, enrolled during active disease.

The CDR3 nucleotides are TGTGCCAGCAGTTTGGCTTGGGGGGATAGGACAGATACGCAGTATTTT. It is translated as CASSLAWGDRTDTQYF. This rearrangement joins TRBV28 to TRBJ2-3; weak D call: TRBD2 (6 bases). Trimming cost V 3 bases and J 3 bases, with 16 bases left between them. Germline V lookup: CDR1 MDHEN, CDR2 SYDVKM. CDR3 size: 16 residues.

This rearrangement joins TRBV7-2 to TRBJ1-3, with D unresolved. V lost 3 bases and J lost 0, with 18 bases in between. The CDR3 runs to 18 residues. Germline V gives CDR1 SGHTA, CDR2 FQGNSA. The CDR3 spells CASSFLGRGGPSGNTIYF. In DNA form, the CDR3 reads TGTGCCAGCAGCTTCCTAGGACGGGGAGGCCCCTCTGGAAACACCATATATTTT.

The chain links TRBV2 to TRBJ1-2; a possible D gene is TRBD1 (6 bases). CDR1 SNHLY and CDR2 FYNNEI come from the germline V gene. With 3 bases removed from V and 6 bases from J, the gap between germline ends came to 29 bases. The CDR3 sequence is 19 residues long. DNA for the CDR3: TGTGCCAGCAGTGAGTTCCCAGGTATAGGTAACAGGGAGAATAATGGCTACACCTTC. This encodes CASSEFPGIGNRENNGYTF.

The sample holds one count of this clone. The chain joins TRBV9 to TRBJ2-3, with 10 bases matching TRBD2. CDR1 is SGDLS and CDR2 is YYNGEE in the germline V gene. This CDR3 spans 15 amino acids. V was pared by 4 bases and J by 4 bases, with 6 bases of the junction left unmatched. The CDR3 nucleotides read TGTGCCAGCAGCCCTAGCGGGGGAACCTCAGATACGCAGTATTTT. Encoded protein: CASSPSGGTSDTQYF.

The chain combines TRBV7-2 with TRBJ2-7; 10 nucleotides agree with TRBD2. V trimming: 1 base; J trimming: 6 bases; junction bases outside the gene matches: 6. The CDR3 is 15 residues long. CDR1 SGHTA and CDR2 FQGNSA come from the germline V gene. CDR3 protein: CASSLVASGGGEQYF. CDR3 DNA: TGTGCCAGCAGCTTAGTGGCTAGCGGGGGTGGCGAGCAGTACTTC.

The chain combines TRBV24-1 with TRBJ1-2, with D hard to call. The CDR3 is 14 amino acids. From germline, CDR1 is KGHDR and CDR2 SFDVKD. Trimming took off 4 bases at V and 2 bases at J, with 10 bases between the two ends. The CDR3 sequence: CATSDWETNYGYTF. The CDR3 DNA reads TGTGCCACCAGTGACTGGGAGACGAACTATGGCTACACCTTC.

The DNA of the CDR3 is TGCGCCAGCAGCTCCTCCGACAGATTTGAAGCTTTCTTT. It encodes CASSSSDRFEAFF. The gene calls are TRBV5-1 and TRBJ1-1, with D maybe TRBD1 (5 bases). Germline CDR1 reads SGHRS; CDR2 reads YFSETQ. The CDR3 contains 13 residues. Trimming pared 3 bases from V and 7 bases from J, leaving 13 bases between.

The chain has TRBV5-1 and TRBJ2-2, with D possibly matching TRBD2 (5 bases). V was trimmed by 2 bases and J by 4 bases, leaving 9 bases between them. The CDR3 totals 14 residues. The germline V gene encodes CDR1 SGHRS and CDR2 YFSETQ. The CDR3 sequence is CASSFIEGTGELFF. DNA for the CDR3: TGCGCCAGCAGCTTTATAGAGGGCACCGGGGAGCTGTTTTTT. Filled out from reference TRBV5-1 and TRBJ2-2, the complete variable domain reads KAGVTQTPRYLIKTRGQQVTLSCSPISGHRSVSWYQQTPGQGLQFLFEYFSETQRNKGNFPGRFSGRQFSNSRSEMNVSTLELGDSALYLCASSFIEGTGELFFGEGSRLTVL.

This clone was detected once. This chain joins TRBV12-3 or TRBV12-4 and TRBJ1-1; D is ambiguous. The CDR3 loop spans 13 amino acids. Between the trimmed V and J ends, which lost 6 bases and 3 bases, there was a span of 11 bases. The CDR3 protein is CASSTQVDTEAFF. CDR3 sequence (DNA): TGTGCCAGCAGCACCCAGGTAGACACTGAAGCTTTCTTT.

This clone showed up just once. The J gene is TRBJ2-4, the V gene TRBV6-1, with 11 bases aligning to TRBD2. CDR3 length equals 16 residues. The germline V gene encodes CDR1 MNHNS and CDR2 SASEGT. The V segment lost 0 bases and the J segment 7 bases; nucleotides outside the gene matches: 5. In nucleotides, the CDR3 is TGTGCCAGCAGTGAAGCAAGGGCTAGCGGGGGGAACATTCAGTACTTC. Translating gives CASSEARASGGNIQYF.

The CDR3 sequence: CSVWDRGAGYTF. CDR3 nucleotides: TGCAGCGTTTGGGACAGGGGGGCGGGCTACACCTTC. The gene calls are TRBV29-1 and TRBJ1-2, with 11 nucleotides matching TRBD1. The trim removed 5 bases at V and 8 bases at J, leaving 4 bases unmatched. CDR1 and CDR2 (germline): SQVTM, ANQGSEA. The length of the CDR3 is 12 residues.